Listed here is a single T cell receptor beta chain. The data were taken from a study of CD8 T cells in Susac syndrome. Random hexamers were used to reverse transcribe an amount of about 0.45 to 1 ug RNA. immunoSEQ multiplex PCR amplified TCR beta CDR3 across 54 Vbeta, 13 Jbeta. Via MiXCR, TCRdb re-called the immunoSEQ multiplex PCR reads, giving one row per CDR3 protein. The sample records hundreds of thousands of distinct CDR3 sequences, less than 96% being singletons. The CDR3 consists of 14 residues. J lost 8 bases, V lost 0 bases, and 4 bases had no gene match. The germline V gene encodes CDR1 SGHVS and CDR2 FNYEAQ. TEMRA cells were FACS-enriched and CD8+ and CD4+ T cells negatively isolated.

The specimen sequenced was CD4+ T cells from PBMCs. This sequence originates from a human donor with Susac syndrome. V usage is TRBV7-6 and J usage is TRBJ2-4, with 7 nucleotides matching TRBD2. In nucleotides, the CDR3 is TGTGCCAGCAGCTTAGCAAGGACTAGTGACATTCAGTACTTC. This encodes CASSLARTSDIQYF.